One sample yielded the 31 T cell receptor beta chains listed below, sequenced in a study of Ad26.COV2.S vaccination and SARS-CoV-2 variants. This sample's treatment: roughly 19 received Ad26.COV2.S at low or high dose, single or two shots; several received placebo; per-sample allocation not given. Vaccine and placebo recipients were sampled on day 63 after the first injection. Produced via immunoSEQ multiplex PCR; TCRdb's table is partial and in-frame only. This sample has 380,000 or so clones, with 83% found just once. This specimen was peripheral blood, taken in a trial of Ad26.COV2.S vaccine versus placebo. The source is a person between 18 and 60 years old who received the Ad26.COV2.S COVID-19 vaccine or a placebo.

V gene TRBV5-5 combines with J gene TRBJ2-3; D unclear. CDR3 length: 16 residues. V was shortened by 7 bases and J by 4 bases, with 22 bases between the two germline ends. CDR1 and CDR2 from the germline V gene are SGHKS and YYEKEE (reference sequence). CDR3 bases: TGTGCCAGCTGCCGTAGCCCGACCCGAACCTCAGATACGCAGTATTTT. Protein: CASCRSPTRTSDTQYF. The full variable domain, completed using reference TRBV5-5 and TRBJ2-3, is DAGVTQSPTHLIKTRGQQVTLRCSPISGHKSVSWYQQVLGQGPQFIFQYYEKEERGRGNFPDRFSARQFPNYSSELNVNALLLGDSALYLCASCRSPTRTSDTQYFGPGTRLTVL.

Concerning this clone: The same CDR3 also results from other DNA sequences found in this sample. CDR3 in DNA: TGCAGCGTTGAAAGCTATGGCTACACCTTC. Translated, it gives CSVESYGYTF. The chain recombines TRBV29-1 with TRBJ1-2; no clear D. V gave up 2 bases and J gave up 4 bases, with 2 bases separating them. CDR1 SQVTM and CDR2 ANQGSEA come from the germline V gene. CDR3 length: 10 residues.

The CDR3 loop is CASDGRVGQPQHF. The CDR3 nucleotides are TGTGCCAGTGACGGGAGGGTTGGTCAGCCCCAGCATTTT. V gene TRBV6-5 combines with J gene TRBJ1-5; D remains ambiguous. V lost 9 bases to trimming and J lost 6 bases, with 15 bases between them. The CDR3 totals 13 residues. Germline-derived CDR1 and CDR2 are MNHEY and SVGAGI.

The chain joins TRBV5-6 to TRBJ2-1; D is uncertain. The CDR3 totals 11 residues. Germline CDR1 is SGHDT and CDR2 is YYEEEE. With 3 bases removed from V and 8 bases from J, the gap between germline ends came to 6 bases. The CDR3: CASSWTHEQFF. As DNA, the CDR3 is TGTGCCAGCAGCTGGACCCATGAGCAGTTCTTC.

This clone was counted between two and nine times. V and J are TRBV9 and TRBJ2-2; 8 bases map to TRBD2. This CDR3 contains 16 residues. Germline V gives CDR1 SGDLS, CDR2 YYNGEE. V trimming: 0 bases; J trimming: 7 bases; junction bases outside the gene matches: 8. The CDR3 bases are TGTGCCAGCAGCGTAGACCCCGGGGGGGCAGGCGGGGAGCTGTTTTTT. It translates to CASSVDPGGAGGELFF.

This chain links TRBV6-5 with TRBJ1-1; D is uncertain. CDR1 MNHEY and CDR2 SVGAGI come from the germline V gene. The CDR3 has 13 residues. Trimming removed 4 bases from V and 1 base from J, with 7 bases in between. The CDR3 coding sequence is TGTGCCAGCAGTTGGGCAAGGAACACTGAAGCTTTCTTT. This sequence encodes CASSWARNTEAFF.

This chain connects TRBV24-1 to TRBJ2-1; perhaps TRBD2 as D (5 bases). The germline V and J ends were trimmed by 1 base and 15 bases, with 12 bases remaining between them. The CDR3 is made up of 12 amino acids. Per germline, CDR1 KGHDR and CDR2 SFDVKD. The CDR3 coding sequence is TGTGCCACCAGTGATTTTTCGGGGTGTCCGTTCTTC. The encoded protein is CATSDFSGCPFF.

The CDR3 DNA reads as TGTGCCAGCAGCCCTACGCCAGCTAACTATGGCTACACCTTC. This translates into CASSPTPANYGYTF. V gene TRBV5-4 combines with J gene TRBJ1-2; D remains unclear. The germline CDR1 and CDR2 sequences are SGHNT and YYREEE (reference sequence). V was clipped by 4 bases and J by 0 bases, with 10 bases between them. This CDR3 has 14 residues.

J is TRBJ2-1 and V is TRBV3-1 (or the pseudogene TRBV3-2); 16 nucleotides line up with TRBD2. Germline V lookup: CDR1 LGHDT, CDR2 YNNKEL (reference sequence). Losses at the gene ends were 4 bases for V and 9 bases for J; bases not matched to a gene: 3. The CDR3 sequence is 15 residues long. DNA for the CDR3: TGTGCCAGCAGCCCAGGGACTAGCGGGAGGGCTGAGCAGTTCTTC. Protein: CASSPGTSGRAEQFF.

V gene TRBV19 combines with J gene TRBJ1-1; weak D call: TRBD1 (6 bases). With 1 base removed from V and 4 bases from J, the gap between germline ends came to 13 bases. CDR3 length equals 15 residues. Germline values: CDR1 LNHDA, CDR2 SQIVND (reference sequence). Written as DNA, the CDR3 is TGTGCCAGTAGTATAGGGACGGAGGGGGGCACTGAAGCTTTCTTT. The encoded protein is CASSIGTEGGTEAFF.

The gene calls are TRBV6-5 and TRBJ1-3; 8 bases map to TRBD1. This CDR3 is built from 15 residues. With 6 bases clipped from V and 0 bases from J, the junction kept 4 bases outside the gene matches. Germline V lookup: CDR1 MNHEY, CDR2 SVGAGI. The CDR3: CASREDRASGNTIYF. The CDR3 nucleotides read TGTGCCAGCAGAGAGGACAGGGCCTCTGGAAACACCATATATTTT.

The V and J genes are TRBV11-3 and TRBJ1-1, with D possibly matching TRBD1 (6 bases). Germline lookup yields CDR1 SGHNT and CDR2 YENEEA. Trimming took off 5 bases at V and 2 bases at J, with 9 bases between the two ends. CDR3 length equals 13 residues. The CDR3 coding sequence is TGTGCCAGCAGCCGGACAGATAACACTGAAGCTTTCTTT. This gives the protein CASSRTDNTEAFF.

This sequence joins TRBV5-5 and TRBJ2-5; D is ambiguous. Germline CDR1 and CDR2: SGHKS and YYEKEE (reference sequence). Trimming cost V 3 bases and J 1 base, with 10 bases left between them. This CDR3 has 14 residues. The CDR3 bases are TGTGCCAGCAGCTCCCCCCCCCTCCAAGAGACCCAGTACTTC. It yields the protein CASSSPPLQETQYF.

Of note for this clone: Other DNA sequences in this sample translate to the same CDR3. The CDR3 loop is CASSLDLSGNTIYF. DNA of the CDR3: TGCGCCAGCAGCCTAGACCTCTCTGGAAACACCATATATTTT. The rearrangement links TRBV5-1 to TRBJ1-3; D is ambiguous. Looked up from germline, CDR1 is SGHRS and CDR2 is YFSETQ. The CDR3 covers 14 residues. V lost 4 bases and J 0 bases, leaving 8 bases between the germline ends.

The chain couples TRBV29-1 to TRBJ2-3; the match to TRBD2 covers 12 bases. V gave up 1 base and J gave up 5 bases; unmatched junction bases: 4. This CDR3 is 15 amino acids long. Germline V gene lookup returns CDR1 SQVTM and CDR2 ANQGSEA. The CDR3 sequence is CSVEGLAGVRDTQYF. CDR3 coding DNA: TGCAGCGTTGAAGGACTAGCGGGAGTGAGAGATACGCAGTATTTT.

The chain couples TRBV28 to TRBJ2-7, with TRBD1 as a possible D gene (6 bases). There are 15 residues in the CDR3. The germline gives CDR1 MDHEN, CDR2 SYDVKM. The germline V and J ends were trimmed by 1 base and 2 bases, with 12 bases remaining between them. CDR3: CASSLFGRGPYEQYF. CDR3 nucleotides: TGTGCCAGCAGTTTATTTGGCAGGGGTCCCTACGAGCAGTACTTC.

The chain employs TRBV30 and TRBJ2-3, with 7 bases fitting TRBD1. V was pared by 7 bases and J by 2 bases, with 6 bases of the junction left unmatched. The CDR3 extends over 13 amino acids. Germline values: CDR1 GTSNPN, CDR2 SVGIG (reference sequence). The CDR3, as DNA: TGTGCCTCTCAGGGGGTAACCACAGATACGCAGTATTTT. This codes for CASQGVTTDTQYF.

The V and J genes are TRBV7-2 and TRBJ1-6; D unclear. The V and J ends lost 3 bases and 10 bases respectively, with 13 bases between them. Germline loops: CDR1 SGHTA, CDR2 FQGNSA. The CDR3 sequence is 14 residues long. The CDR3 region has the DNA TGTGCCAGCAGCTTCAAGGGAGGCGGATCACCCCTCCACTTT. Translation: CASSFKGGGSPLHF.

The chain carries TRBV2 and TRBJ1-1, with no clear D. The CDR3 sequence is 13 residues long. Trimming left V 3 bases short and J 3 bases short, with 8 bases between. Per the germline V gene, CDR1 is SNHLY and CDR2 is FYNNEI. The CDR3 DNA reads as TGTGCCAGCAGTGATGAAGGGCACACTGAAGCTTTCTTT. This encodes CASSDEGHTEAFF.

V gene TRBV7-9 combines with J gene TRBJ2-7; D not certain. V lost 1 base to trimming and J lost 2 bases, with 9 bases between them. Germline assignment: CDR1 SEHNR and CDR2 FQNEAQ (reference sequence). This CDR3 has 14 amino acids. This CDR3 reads CASSLVGSAYEQYF. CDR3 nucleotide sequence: TGTGCCAGCAGCTTAGTGGGCAGCGCCTACGAGCAGTACTTC.

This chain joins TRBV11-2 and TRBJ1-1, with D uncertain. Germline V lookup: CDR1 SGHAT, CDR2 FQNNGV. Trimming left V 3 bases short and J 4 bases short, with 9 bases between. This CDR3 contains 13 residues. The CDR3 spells CASSFGVGTEAFF. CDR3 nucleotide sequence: TGTGCCAGCAGCTTTGGGGTAGGCACTGAAGCTTTCTTT.

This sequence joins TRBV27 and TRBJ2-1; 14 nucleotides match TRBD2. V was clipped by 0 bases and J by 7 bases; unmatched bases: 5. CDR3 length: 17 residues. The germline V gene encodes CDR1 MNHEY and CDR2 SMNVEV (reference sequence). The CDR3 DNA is TGTGCCAGCAGTTTATCGAGGGGACTAGCGGGAGAGAATGAGCAGTTCTTC. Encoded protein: CASSLSRGLAGENEQFF.

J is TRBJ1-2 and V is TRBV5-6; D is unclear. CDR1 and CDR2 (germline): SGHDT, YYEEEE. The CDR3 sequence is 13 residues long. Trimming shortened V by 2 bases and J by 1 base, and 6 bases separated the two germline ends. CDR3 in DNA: TGTGCCAGCAGCTTAACAGTTAACTATGGCTACACCTTC. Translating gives CASSLTVNYGYTF.

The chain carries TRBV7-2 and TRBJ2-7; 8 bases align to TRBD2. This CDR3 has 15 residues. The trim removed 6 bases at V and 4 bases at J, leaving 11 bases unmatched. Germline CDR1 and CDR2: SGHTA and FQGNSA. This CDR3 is CASSFGGLGLYEQYF. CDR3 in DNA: TGTGCCAGCAGTTTCGGGGGACTAGGGTTGTACGAGCAGTACTTC.

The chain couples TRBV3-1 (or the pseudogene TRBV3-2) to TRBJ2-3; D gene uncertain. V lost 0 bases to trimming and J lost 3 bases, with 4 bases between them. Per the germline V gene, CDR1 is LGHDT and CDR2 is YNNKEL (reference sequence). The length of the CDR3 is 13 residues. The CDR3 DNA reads TGTGCCAGCAGCCAAGACGGGACAGATACGCAGTATTTT. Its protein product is CASSQDGTDTQYF.

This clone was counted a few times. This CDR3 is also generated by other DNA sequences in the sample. The CDR3 coding sequence is TGCAGTGCTAGAGGGGGAGGCGAGCAGTACTTC. Protein product: CSARGGGEQYF. This chain uses TRBV20-1 with TRBJ2-7, with D tentatively TRBD2 (6 bases). V gave up 1 base and J gave up 6 bases, with 7 bases separating them. Per germline, CDR1 DFQATT and CDR2 SNEGSKA (reference sequence). The CDR3 loop spans 11 amino acids.

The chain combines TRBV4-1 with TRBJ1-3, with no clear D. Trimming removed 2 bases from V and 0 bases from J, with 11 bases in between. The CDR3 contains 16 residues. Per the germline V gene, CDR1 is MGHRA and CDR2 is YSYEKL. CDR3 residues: CASSQPDRASGNTIYF. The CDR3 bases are TGCGCCAGCAGCCAACCTGACCGGGCCTCTGGAAACACCATATATTTT.

Written as DNA, the CDR3 is TGTGCCAGCAGTTCCCAATCGGGGTCGTACGAGCAGTACTTC. This codes for CASSSQSGSYEQYF. The genes are TRBV27 and TRBJ2-7, with a tentative D call TRBD2 (5 bases). The CDR3 extends over 14 amino acids. CDR1 is MNHEY and CDR2 is SMNVEV in the germline V gene (reference sequence). The V gene lost 4 bases and the J gene lost 4 bases, with 14 bases spanning the gap.

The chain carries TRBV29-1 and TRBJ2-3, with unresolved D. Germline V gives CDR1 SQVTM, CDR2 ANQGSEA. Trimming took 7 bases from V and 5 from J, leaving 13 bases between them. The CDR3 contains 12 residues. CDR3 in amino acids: CSALTAKDTQYF. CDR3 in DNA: TGCAGCGCCTTAACCGCGAAAGATACGCAGTATTTT.

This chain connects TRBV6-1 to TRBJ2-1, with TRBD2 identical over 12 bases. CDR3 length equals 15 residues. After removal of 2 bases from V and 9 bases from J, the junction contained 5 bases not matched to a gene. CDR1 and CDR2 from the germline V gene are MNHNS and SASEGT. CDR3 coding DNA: TGTGCCAGCAGTGAACGGGCTAGCGGGAGGGGTGAGCAGTTCTTC. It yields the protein CASSERASGRGEQFF.

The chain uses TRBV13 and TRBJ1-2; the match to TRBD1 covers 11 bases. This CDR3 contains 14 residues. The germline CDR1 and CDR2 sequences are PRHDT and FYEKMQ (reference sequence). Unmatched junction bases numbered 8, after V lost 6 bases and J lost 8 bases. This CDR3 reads CASSRGQGAFGYTF. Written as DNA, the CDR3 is TGTGCCAGCAGTAGAGGACAGGGGGCCTTCGGCTACACCTTC.